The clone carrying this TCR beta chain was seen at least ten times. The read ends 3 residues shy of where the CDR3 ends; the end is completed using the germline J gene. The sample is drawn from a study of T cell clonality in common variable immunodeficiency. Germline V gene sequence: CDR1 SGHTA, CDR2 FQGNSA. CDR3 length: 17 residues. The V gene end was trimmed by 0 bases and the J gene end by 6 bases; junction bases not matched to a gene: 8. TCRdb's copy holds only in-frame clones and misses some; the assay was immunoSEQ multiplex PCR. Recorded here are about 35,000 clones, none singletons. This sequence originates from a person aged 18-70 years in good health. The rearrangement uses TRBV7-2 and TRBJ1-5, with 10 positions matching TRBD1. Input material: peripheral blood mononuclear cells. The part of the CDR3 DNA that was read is TGTGCCAGCAGCTTAGCGCCCATTGGGACAGGGGTTCAGCCC. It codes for CASSLAPIGTGVQP. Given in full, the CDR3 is CASSLAPIGTGVQPQHF. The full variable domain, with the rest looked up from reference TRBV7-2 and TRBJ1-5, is GAGVSQSPSNKVTEKGKDVELRCDPISGHTALYWYRQSLGQGLEFLIYFQGNSAPDKSGLPSDRFSAERTGGSVSTLTIQRTQQEDSAVYLCASSLAPIGTGVQPQHFGDGTRLSIL.